The present entry profiles one TCR beta chain with its context. The data are from a study of blood T cell repertoires in COVID-19. Germline-derived CDR1 and CDR2 are SEHNR and FQNEAQ (reference sequence). The length of the CDR3 is 13 residues. With 4 bases removed from V and 5 bases from J, the gap between germline ends came to 11 bases. In the authors' workflow: Reference gene primer amplification gave estimated nucleated cell counts. Some clones are missing from TCRdb's copy, which holds only in-frame ones; the method was immunoSEQ multiplex PCR. That table gives V, J and clone size, and the DNA gave D and trimming. Of 45,000 to 50,000 clones in the sample, 60% to 80% are singletons; the top ten hold roughly a fifth.

The J gene is TRBJ1-2, the V gene TRBV7-9; a possible D gene is TRBD1 (5 bases). Sequenced material: peripheral blood. This TCR came from a human donor with active or convalescent COVID-19. The donor label of this sample is uncertain. The CDR3 nucleotides read TGTGCCAGCAGCTCAGGGCCGGTTTATGGCTACACCTTC. It codes for CASSSGPVYGYTF.